A selection of T cell receptor beta chains follows, all from one sample in a study of blood T cell repertoires in COVID-19. Generated by immunoSEQ multiplex PCR, the TCRdb table keeps only in-frame clones and is missing some. The data contain 75,000 or so clones, 88% of them singletons. Sample: peripheral blood. These receptors all come from a man aged 70 or older with acute or convalescent COVID-19. CDR3s include the opening cysteine and the closing phenylalanine or tryptophan. A D gene is named only where the DNA matches it firmly. Clone size, where shown, is once, few, many, or a class for clones that have expanded.

CASSQAGTGFDEQYF,TGCGCCAGCAGCCAAGCCGGGACAGGGTTCGACGAGCAGTACTTC,TRBV4-1,TRBD1,TRBJ2-7,.
CATSDSQTGGRSFF,TGTGCCACCAGTGATTCTCAGACAGGGGGTAGATCTTTCTTT,TRBV24-1,TRBD1,TRBJ1-1,.
CASSFRGVGNQPQHF,TGTGCCAGCAGTTTCCGGGGGGTCGGGAATCAGCCCCAGCATTTT,TRBV27,.,TRBJ1-5,.
CASSIPGTSGAHLTTEQYF,TGTGCCAGCAGCATCCCCGGGACTAGCGGAGCCCATCTCACGACCGAGCAGTACTTC,TRBV9,TRBD2,TRBJ2-7,.
CASRYGTGGSTDTQYF,TGTGCCAGCAGGTACGGGACAGGGGGCTCCACAGATACGCAGTATTTT,TRBV6-2/TRBV6-3,TRBD1,TRBJ2-3,few
CASSLFGRESSPLHF,TGTGCCAGCAGTTTATTTGGCAGGGAAAGCTCACCCCTCCACTTT,TRBV27,.,TRBJ1-6,.
CASRKRGNTGELFF,TGTGCCAGCAGAAAGAGAGGGAACACCGGGGAGCTGTTTTTT,TRBV6-6,.,TRBJ2-2,few
CASSLFREKLFF,TGTGCCAGCAGTTTATTCCGGGAAAAACTGTTTTTT,TRBV12-3/TRBV12-4,.,TRBJ1-4,.
CASSQGLAGDNEQFF,TGTGCCAGCAGCCAAGGCCTAGCGGGAGACAATGAGCAGTTCTTC,TRBV14,TRBD2,TRBJ2-1,.
CAISQAVKYGYTF,TGTGCCATCTCACAGGCGGTAAAATATGGCTACACCTTC,TRBV10-3,.,TRBJ1-2,.
CASTAGNANEKLFF,TGTGCCAGCACCGCAGGGAACGCTAATGAAAAACTGTTTTTT,TRBV28,.,TRBJ1-4,.
CASSNWGQGNEQFF,TGCGCCAGCAGCAATTGGGGACAGGGTAATGAGCAGTTCTTC,TRBV4-1,TRBD1,TRBJ2-1,.
CASRGTRMNTEAFF,TGTGCCAGCAGGGGGACAAGGATGAACACTGAAGCTTTCTTT,TRBV25-1,.,TRBJ1-1,.
CAWSVWNTGELFF,TGTGCCTGGAGTGTCTGGAACACCGGGGAGCTGTTTTTT,TRBV30,.,TRBJ2-2,.
CATSDTTPYNEQFF,TGTGCCACCAGTGATACGACACCATACAATGAGCAGTTCTTC,TRBV24-1,.,TRBJ2-1,.
CSASPAASYQPQHF,TGCAGTGCTAGTCCGGCAGCGTCTTATCAGCCCCAGCATTTT,TRBV20-1,.,TRBJ1-5,.
CASSSRHGQPYEQYF,TGCGCCAGCAGCTCCAGGCATGGGCAGCCCTACGAGCAGTACTTC,TRBV5-1,.,TRBJ2-7,.
CASSPGLEQFF,TGTGCCAGCTCACCGGGACTAGAGCAGTTCTTC,TRBV18,TRBD2,TRBJ2-1,.
CASSPSGGGHNEQFF,TGTGCCAGCTCACCCAGCGGGGGGGGCCACAATGAGCAGTTCTTC,TRBV6-6,TRBD2,TRBJ2-1,.
CASSRRDRGSQRGEQYF,TGTGCCAGCTCACGACGGGACAGGGGCTCCCAGCGGGGCGAGCAGTACTTC,TRBV18,TRBD1,TRBJ2-7,.
CASSEVAGMPQHF,TGTGCCAGCAGTGAAGTTGCAGGGATGCCCCAGCATTTT,TRBV6-1,.,TRBJ1-5,few
CASSFVGNTEAFF,TGTGCCAGCAGCTTCGTCGGGAACACTGAAGCTTTCTTT,TRBV12-3/TRBV12-4,.,TRBJ1-1,.
CASSLGGVLIYNEQFF,TGTGCCAGCAGCTTAGGGGGGGTGCTCATATACAATGAGCAGTTCTTC,TRBV7-2,.,TRBJ2-1,.
CASSPRDRIRPLHF,TGTGCCAGCAGCCCCCGGGACAGAATAAGACCCCTCCACTTT,TRBV6-5,TRBD1,TRBJ1-6,.
CASSLDLRGTEIQYF,TGTGCCAGCAGCTTAGATCTAAGGGGCACGGAGATTCAGTACTTC,TRBV11-2,.,TRBJ2-4,.
CASSPSGVPSYGYTF,TGTGCCAGCTCACCATCAGGGGTCCCTAGTTATGGCTACACCTTC,TRBV18,.,TRBJ1-2,.
CASSRTSYNEQFF,TGTGCCAGTAGTAGGACTAGCTACAATGAGCAGTTCTTC,TRBV19,TRBD2,TRBJ2-1,.
CASSQADRETGELFF,TGTGCCAGCAGCCAAGCGGACAGGGAGACCGGGGAGCTGTTTTTT,TRBV11-3,TRBD1,TRBJ2-2,.
CASSLEVLKTGEQYF,TGTGCCAGCAGCTTAGAAGTTCTCAAGACGGGGGAGCAGTACTTC,TRBV7-2,.,TRBJ2-7,.
CASSISRDQPQHF,TGTGCCAGCAGCATTTCCAGGGATCAGCCCCAGCATTTT,TRBV7-2,.,TRBJ1-5,.
CSVFGTSGRSTDTQYF,TGCAGCGTTTTTGGGACTAGCGGGAGAAGCACAGATACGCAGTATTTT,TRBV29-1,TRBD2,TRBJ2-3,.
CASAEEAGYGYTF,TGTGCCAGCGCCGAAGAAGCAGGCTATGGCTACACCTTC,TRBV6-4,.,TRBJ1-2,.